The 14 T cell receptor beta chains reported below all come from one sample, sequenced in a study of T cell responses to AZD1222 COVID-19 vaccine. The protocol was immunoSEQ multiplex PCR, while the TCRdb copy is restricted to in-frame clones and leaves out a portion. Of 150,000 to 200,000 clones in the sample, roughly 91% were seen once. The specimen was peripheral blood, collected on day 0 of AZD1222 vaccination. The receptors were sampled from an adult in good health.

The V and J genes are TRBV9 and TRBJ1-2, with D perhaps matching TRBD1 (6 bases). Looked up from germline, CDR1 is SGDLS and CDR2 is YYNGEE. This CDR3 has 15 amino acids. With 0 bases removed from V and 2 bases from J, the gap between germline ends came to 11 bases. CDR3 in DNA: TGTGCCAGCAGCGTAGCTCCTAGGGGGAACTATGGCTACACCTTC. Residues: CASSVAPRGNYGYTF.

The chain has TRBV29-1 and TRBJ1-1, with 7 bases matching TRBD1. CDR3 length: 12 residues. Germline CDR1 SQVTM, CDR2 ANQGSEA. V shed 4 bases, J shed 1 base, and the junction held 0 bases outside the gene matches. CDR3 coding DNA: TGCAGCGTTGGGACAGGGAACACTGAAGCTTTCTTT. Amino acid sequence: CSVGTGNTEAFF.

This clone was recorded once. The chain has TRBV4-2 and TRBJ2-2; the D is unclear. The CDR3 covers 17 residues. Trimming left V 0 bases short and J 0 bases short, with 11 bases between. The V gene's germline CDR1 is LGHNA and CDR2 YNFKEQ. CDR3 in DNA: TGTGCCAGCAGCCAAGATTATTTTGGGGCGAACACCGGGGAGCTGTTTTTT. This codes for CASSQDYFGANTGELFF.

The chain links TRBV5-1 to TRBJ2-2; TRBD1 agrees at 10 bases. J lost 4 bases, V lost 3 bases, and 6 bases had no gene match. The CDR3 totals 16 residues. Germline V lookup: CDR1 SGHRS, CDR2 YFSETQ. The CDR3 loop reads CASSWRGDRGTGELFF. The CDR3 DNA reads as TGCGCCAGCAGCTGGAGGGGGGACAGGGGCACCGGGGAGCTGTTTTTT.

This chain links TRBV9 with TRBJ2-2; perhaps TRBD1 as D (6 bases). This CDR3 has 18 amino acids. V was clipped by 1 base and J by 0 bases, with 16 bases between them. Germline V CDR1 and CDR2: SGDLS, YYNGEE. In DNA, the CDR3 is TGTGCCAGCAGCGTAAGGTTTCGGACAGCGGCGAACACCGGGGAGCTGTTTTTT. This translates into CASSVRFRTAANTGELFF.

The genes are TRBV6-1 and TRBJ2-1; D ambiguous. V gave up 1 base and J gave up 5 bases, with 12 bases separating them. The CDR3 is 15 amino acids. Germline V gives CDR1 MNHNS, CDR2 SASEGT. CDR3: CASSEGITGNNEQFF. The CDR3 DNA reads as TGTGCCAGCAGTGAAGGAATTACCGGTAACAATGAGCAGTTCTTC.

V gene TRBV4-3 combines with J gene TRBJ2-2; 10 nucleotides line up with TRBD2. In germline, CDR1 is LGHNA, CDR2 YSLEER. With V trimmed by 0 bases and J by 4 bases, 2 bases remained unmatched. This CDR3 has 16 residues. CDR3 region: CASSQDASGSTGELFF. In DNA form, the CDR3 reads TGCGCCAGCAGCCAAGATGCTAGCGGGAGCACCGGGGAGCTGTTTTTT.

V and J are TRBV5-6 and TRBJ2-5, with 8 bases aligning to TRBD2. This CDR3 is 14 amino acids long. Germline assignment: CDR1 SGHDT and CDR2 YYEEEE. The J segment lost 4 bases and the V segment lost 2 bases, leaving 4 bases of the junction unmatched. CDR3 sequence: CASSFGAGVETQYF. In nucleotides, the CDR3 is TGTGCCAGCAGCTTCGGAGCGGGAGTAGAGACCCAGTACTTC. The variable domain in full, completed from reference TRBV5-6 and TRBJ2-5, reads DAGVTQSPTHLIKTRGQQVTLRCSPKSGHDTVSWYQQALGQGPQFIFQYYEEEERQRGNFPDRFSGHQFPNYSSELNVNALLLGDSALYLCASSFGAGVETQYFGPGTRLLVL.

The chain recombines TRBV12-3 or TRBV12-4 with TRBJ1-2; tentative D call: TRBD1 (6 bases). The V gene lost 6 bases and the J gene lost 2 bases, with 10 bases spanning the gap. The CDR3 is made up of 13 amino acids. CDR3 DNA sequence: TGTGCCAGCAGGAGTACAGGGAACTATGGCTACACCTTC. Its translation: CASRSTGNYGYTF.

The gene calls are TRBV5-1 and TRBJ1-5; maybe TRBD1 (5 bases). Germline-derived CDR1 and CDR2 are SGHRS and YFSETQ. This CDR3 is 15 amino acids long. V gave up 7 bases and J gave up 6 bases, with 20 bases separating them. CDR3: CASSVGGTRGQPQHF. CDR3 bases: TGCGCCAGCTCCGTAGGTGGGACCCGTGGTCAGCCCCAGCATTTT.

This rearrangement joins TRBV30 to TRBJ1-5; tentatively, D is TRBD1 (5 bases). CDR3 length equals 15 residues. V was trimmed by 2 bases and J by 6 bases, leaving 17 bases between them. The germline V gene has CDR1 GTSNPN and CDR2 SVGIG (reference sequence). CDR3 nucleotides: TGTGCCTGGAGTACGGGGGATTGGATTACTCAGCCCCAGCATTTT. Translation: CAWSTGDWITQPQHF.

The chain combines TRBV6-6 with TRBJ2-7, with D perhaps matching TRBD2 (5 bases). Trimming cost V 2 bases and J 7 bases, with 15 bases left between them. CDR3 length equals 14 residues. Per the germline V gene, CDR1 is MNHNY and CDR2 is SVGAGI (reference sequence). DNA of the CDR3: TGTGCCAGCAGTTACGGTCGGGGTCTAGGAGAGCAGTACTTC. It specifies CASSYGRGLGEQYF.

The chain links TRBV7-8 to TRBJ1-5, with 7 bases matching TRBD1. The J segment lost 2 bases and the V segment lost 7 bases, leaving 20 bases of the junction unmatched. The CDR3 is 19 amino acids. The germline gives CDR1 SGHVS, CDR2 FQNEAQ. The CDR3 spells CASTDHAEQGLFGNQPQHF. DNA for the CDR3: TGTGCCAGCACCGATCATGCGGAACAGGGGCTTTTTGGCAATCAGCCCCAGCATTTT.

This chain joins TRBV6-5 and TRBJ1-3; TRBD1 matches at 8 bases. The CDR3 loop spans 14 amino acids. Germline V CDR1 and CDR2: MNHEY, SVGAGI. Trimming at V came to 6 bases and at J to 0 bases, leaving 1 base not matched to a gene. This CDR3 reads CASRTGDSGNTIYF. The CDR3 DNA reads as TGTGCCAGCAGGACAGGGGACTCTGGAAACACCATATATTTT.